This TCR beta chain was captured by sequencing in a study of blood T cell repertoires in COVID-19. Study in general: T cells, B-cell-depleted T cells, or PBMCs supplied cDNA or gDNA.

Authors' analysis steps: Reference gene primer amplification in the assay estimated nucleated cell counts. TCRdb keeps only in-frame clones here, not all; method: immunoSEQ multiplex PCR. V, J and clone size are those of that table, while D and trimming were read from the DNA. The table records 300,000 to 450,000 clones, 88% of them present only once. Germline V lookup: CDR1 MNHEY, CDR2 SMNVEV (reference sequence). The CDR3 extends over 13 amino acids. Trimming shortened V by 3 bases and J by 4 bases, and 9 bases separated the two germline ends. Participants were placed into cohorts based on the clinical history they reported. Recovered participants had two consecutive negative NP/OP PCR tests, healthcare professional clearance, or symptom resolution.

Sequencing was done on a sample of PBMCs or T cells enriched from blood (not recorded which). The sequence derives from a young woman who had recovered from COVID-19. The chain links TRBV27 to TRBJ1-1; the D is unclear. CDR3 DNA: TGTGCCAGCAGTTTGTCAGGAACCACTGAAGCTTTCTTT. Translating gives CASSLSGTTEAFF.